The present entry profiles one TCR beta chain with its context. The antigen is unknown. This sample is part of a study of cytomegalovirus exposure and HLA in healthy donors. PCR employed 60 Vbeta and 13 Jbeta primers. Profiling relied on immunoSEQ multiplex PCR, and the TCRdb table lists in-frame clones only, not all of them. The sample includes some 120,000 clones, 74% of them seen just once. Study findings and constraints: Accurate predictions that matched the HLA-A and HLA-B alleles of most subjects were reportedly made from TCR beta sequences.

The CDR3 has 13 residues. This TCR derives from a woman in her 50s in good health and CMV-seropositive. Sequenced input: PBMCs. This chain links TRBV12-2 with TRBJ1-2; the table's D call TRBD1 went unverified against the DNA. TRBV12-2 is a listed pseudogene. As DNA, the CDR3 is TGTGCAAGTCGCCTAAGACAGGGTAATGGCTACACCTTC. Its translation: CASRLRQGNGYTF.